The rows below give T cell receptor beta chains drawn from one sample of a study of CDR3 diversity in severe acne. TCRdb reanalysed the PCR reads using MiXCR and keeps one entry per CDR3 protein. The table has tens of thousands of distinct CDR3 sequences, around 53% seen once. Sequencing was carried out using blood. These receptors originate from a male donor in good health, without acne. Both conserved end residues are part of each CDR3. A D gene is named only where the DNA matches it firmly. A clone size is listed for some rows: how often the clone was seen (once, few, many), or a class if it is expanded.

cdr3_aa: CASSPGTAQETQYF
cdr3_nt: TGTGCCAGCAGCCCCGGGACAGCTCAAGAGACCCAGTACTTC
j_call: TRBJ2-5
v_call: TRBV12-3/TRBV12-4
clone_size: .
d_call: TRBD1

cdr3_aa: CASSRTSAYQETQYF
cdr3_nt: TGCGCCAGCAGCCGGACTAGCGCATACCAAGAGACCCAGTACTTC
j_call: TRBJ2-5
v_call: TRBV10-2
clone_size: few
d_call: TRBD2

cdr3_aa: CASSESDFGTEAFF
cdr3_nt: TGTGCCAGCAGTGAATCCGATTTCGGGACTGAAGCTTTCTTT
j_call: TRBJ1-1
v_call: TRBV25-1
clone_size: many
d_call: .

cdr3_aa: CATSDTLGGGGETQYF
cdr3_nt: TGTGCCACCAGTGATACCCTGGGGGGAGGAGGAGAGACCCAGTACTTC
j_call: TRBJ2-5
v_call: TRBV24-1
clone_size: .
d_call: .

cdr3_aa: CASSVGETGFGYTF
cdr3_nt: TGTGCCAGCAGCGTAGGGGAGACAGGCTTTGGCTACACCTTC
j_call: TRBJ1-2
v_call: TRBV9
clone_size: .
d_call: .

cdr3_aa: CSVTTGAMNTEAFF
cdr3_nt: TGCAGCGTTACCACAGGGGCGATGAACACTGAAGCTTTCTTT
j_call: TRBJ1-1
v_call: TRBV29-1
clone_size: .
d_call: TRBD1

cdr3_aa: CASSLGLGETQYF
cdr3_nt: TGTGCCAGCTCACTGGGGCTTGGGGAGACCCAGTACTTC
j_call: TRBJ2-5
v_call: TRBV18
clone_size: many
d_call: .

cdr3_aa: CASSLARDKQFF
cdr3_nt: TGTGCCAGCAGCTTAGCCCGGGACAAGCAGTTCTTC
j_call: TRBJ2-1
v_call: TRBV7-8
clone_size: .
d_call: .

cdr3_aa: CAISESMGQEAFF
cdr3_nt: TGTGCCATCAGTGAGTCAATGGGACAGGAAGCTTTCTTT
j_call: TRBJ1-1
v_call: TRBV10-3
clone_size: few
d_call: TRBD1

cdr3_aa: CSVYWDRSPSEAFF
cdr3_nt: TGCAGCGTATATTGGGACAGGTCCCCCTCTGAGGCTTTCTTT
j_call: TRBJ1-1
v_call: TRBV29-1
clone_size: .
d_call: TRBD1

cdr3_aa: CASSFGYSSGGRGGQYF
cdr3_nt: TGTGCCAGCAGTTTTGGATATTCTAGCGGGGGCCGGGGTGGGCAGTATTTT
j_call: TRBJ2-3
v_call: TRBV11-2
clone_size: many
d_call: TRBD2

cdr3_aa: CASSQGGYDTQYF
cdr3_nt: TGTGCCAGCAGCCAAGGGGGGTACGACACGCAGTATTTT
j_call: TRBJ2-3
v_call: TRBV11-2
clone_size: .
d_call: .

cdr3_aa: CASSYLASSSGANVLTF
cdr3_nt: TGTGCCAGCAGTTACCTTGCAAGCAGCTCTGGGGCCAACGTCCTGACTTTC
j_call: TRBJ2-6
v_call: TRBV6-5
clone_size: many
d_call: .